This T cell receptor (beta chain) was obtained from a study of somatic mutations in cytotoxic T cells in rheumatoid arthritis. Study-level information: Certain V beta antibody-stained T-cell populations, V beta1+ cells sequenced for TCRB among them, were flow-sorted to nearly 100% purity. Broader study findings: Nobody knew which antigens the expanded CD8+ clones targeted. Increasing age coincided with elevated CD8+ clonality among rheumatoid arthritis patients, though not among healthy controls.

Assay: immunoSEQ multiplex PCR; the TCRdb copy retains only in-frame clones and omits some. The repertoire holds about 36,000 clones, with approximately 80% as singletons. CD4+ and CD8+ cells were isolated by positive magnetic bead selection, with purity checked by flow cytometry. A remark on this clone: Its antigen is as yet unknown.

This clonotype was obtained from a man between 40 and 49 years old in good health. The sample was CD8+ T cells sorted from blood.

CDR3 nucleotides: TGTGCCACCAGCGAGGGAGTATCCTACGAGCAGTACTTC. Translation: CATSEGVSYEQYF. This chain uses TRBV15 with TRBJ2-7, with a tentative D call TRBD2 (5 bases). From germline, CDR1 is LNHNV and CDR2 YYDKDF (reference sequence). V gave up 5 bases and J gave up 1 base, with 9 bases separating them. The CDR3 is 13 residues long.